The 26 T cell receptor beta chains below all came from one sample that was sequenced in a study of blood T cell repertoires in COVID-19. Profiled with immunoSEQ multiplex PCR; TCRdb holds only in-frame clones, not every one. The data show around 280,000 clones, 85% seen once. Sample: peripheral blood. The source is a woman in her forties or fifties with active or convalescent COVID-19.

In this sample, this clone turned up a few times. The rearrangement links TRBV7-8 to TRBJ2-1; 9 nucleotides line up with TRBD1. J lost 15 bases, V lost 6 bases, and 9 bases had no gene match. This CDR3 has 12 amino acids. Germline lookup yields CDR1 SGHVS and CDR2 FQNEAQ. The DNA for the CDR3 is TGTGCCAGCAGGGTTGGGACAGGGCGGTCGTTCTTC. It is translated as CASRVGTGRSFF. Full variable domain (missing parts from reference TRBV7-8 and TRBJ2-1): GAGVSQSPRYKVAKRGQDVALRCDPISGHVSLFWYQQALGQGPEFLTYFQNEAQLDKSGLPSDRFFAERPEGSVSTLKIQRTQQEDSAVYLCASRVGTGRSFFGPGTRLTVL.

V and J are TRBV3-1 (or the pseudogene TRBV3-2) and TRBJ1-1, with D hard to call. From germline, CDR1 is LGHDT and CDR2 YNNKEL (reference sequence). The germline V and J ends were trimmed by 1 base and 3 bases, with 6 bases remaining between them. The CDR3 contains 13 residues. CDR3 sequence reads: CASSQVPDTEAFF. In nucleotides, the CDR3 is TGTGCCAGCAGCCAAGTTCCGGACACTGAAGCTTTCTTT.

V usage is TRBV28 and J usage is TRBJ2-1, with D possibly TRBD2 on 5 matching bases. The CDR3 contains 12 residues. Trimming removed 10 bases at V and 4 bases at J, with 11 bases between. Germline lookup yields CDR1 MDHEN and CDR2 SYDVKM. CDR3: CATGSLYNEQFF. The CDR3 nucleotides read TGTGCCACTGGGAGTTTATACAATGAGCAGTTCTTC.

V and J are TRBV7-8 and TRBJ2-3, with 9 bases matching TRBD1. Trimming at V came to 4 bases and at J to 3 bases, leaving 5 bases not matched to a gene. The CDR3 has 15 residues. Germline assignment: CDR1 SGHVS and CDR2 FQNEAQ. CDR3 amino acids: CASSSRQGGTDTQYF. The CDR3 DNA follows: TGTGCCAGCAGCTCCCGACAGGGGGGGACAGATACGCAGTATTTT.

The V and J genes are TRBV10-3 and TRBJ2-7; possible D gene TRBD2, 5 bases. CDR1 is ENHRY and CDR2 is SYGVKD in the germline V gene. V gave up 4 bases and J gave up 4 bases, with 14 bases separating them. There are 14 residues in the CDR3. For the CDR3, the DNA is TGTGCCATCAGTGGACTGGGCCGGAGGTACGAGCAGTACTTC. This translates into CAISGLGRRYEQYF.

J is TRBJ1-1 and V is TRBV3-1 (or the pseudogene TRBV3-2); tentative D call: TRBD1 (6 bases). V lost 3 bases to trimming and J lost 0 bases, with 11 bases between them. Germline loops: CDR1 LGHDT, CDR2 YNNKEL (reference sequence). The CDR3 length is 15 residues. CDR3: CASSHRQALNTEAFF. The CDR3 bases are TGTGCCAGCAGCCATAGACAGGCCTTGAACACTGAAGCTTTCTTT.

This chain links TRBV6-1 with TRBJ2-6, with a weak D call TRBD2 (6 bases). V lost 1 base and J lost 0, with 13 bases in between. CDR1 and CDR2 from the germline V gene are MNHNS and SASEGT. The CDR3 contains 18 residues. The DNA of the CDR3 is TGTGCCAGCAGTGAAGTGGCGTTCGGGGGCTCTGGGGCCAACGTCCTGACTTTC. Amino acids: CASSEVAFGGSGANVLTF.

The V call is TRBV24-1, the J call TRBJ2-1; 10 bases are a match to TRBD2. Germline lookup yields CDR1 KGHDR and CDR2 SFDVKD. The V segment lost 2 bases and the J segment 2 bases; nucleotides outside the gene matches: 5. This CDR3 is 17 amino acids long. The CDR3 DNA follows: TGTGCCACCAGTGATTCCGCAGCGGGAGGGACCTACAATGAGCAGTTCTTC. Translated, it gives CATSDSAAGGTYNEQFF.

The chain couples TRBV4-1 to TRBJ2-5, with D possibly TRBD2 on 5 matching bases. Germline V gives CDR1 MGHRA, CDR2 YSYEKL. The ends were cut back, 5 bases at V and 5 bases at J, with 15 bases in the middle. This CDR3 comprises 14 residues. The CDR3 bases are TGCGCCAGCAGCTACCCCGGGAAGCAGGAGACCCAGTACTTC. Encoded protein: CASSYPGKQETQYF.

The chain is built from TRBV19 and TRBJ1-2, with D unresolved. The CDR3 has 14 residues. V lost 4 bases, J lost 8 bases, and 17 bases lay in between. Germline CDR1 reads LNHDA; CDR2 reads SQIVND (reference sequence). CDR3 coding DNA: TGTGCCAGTAGTAGATCTCTAGCCTACGGGGGCTACACCTTC. The encoded protein is CASSRSLAYGGYTF.

CDR3 sequence: CASSLSGNGHSNGYTF. The DNA for the CDR3 is TGTGCCAGCAGCTTAAGTGGGAATGGACATTCGAATGGCTACACCTTC. V is TRBV13 and J is TRBJ1-2; TRBD1 is a possible D gene (5 bases). This CDR3 contains 16 residues. Germline CDR1 reads PRHDT; CDR2 reads FYEKMQ (reference sequence). The germline V and J ends were trimmed by 2 bases and 6 bases, with 19 bases remaining between them.

V gene TRBV19 combines with J gene TRBJ2-1; 7 bases are shared with TRBD2. J gave up 10 bases and V 4 bases, and 7 bases lay outside the gene matches. The CDR3 is made up of 13 amino acids. Germline V gene lookup returns CDR1 LNHDA and CDR2 SQIVND (reference sequence). The CDR3 sequence: CASSSTSVREQFF. The DNA of the CDR3 is TGTGCCAGTAGTAGTACTAGCGTCAGAGAGCAGTTCTTC.

The rearrangement links TRBV5-1 to TRBJ2-7; 12 bases fit TRBD1. The CDR3 loop spans 17 amino acids. Germline V lookup: CDR1 SGHRS, CDR2 YFSETQ. V was clipped by 7 bases and J by 4 bases; unmatched bases: 15. This CDR3 reads CASGAMKPGQGAYEQYF. The CDR3 nucleotides are TGCGCCAGCGGGGCTATGAAACCGGGACAGGGGGCTTACGAGCAGTACTTC. The entire variable domain, with the rest obtained from reference TRBV5-1 and TRBJ2-7, is as follows: KAGVTQTPRYLIKTRGQQVTLSCSPISGHRSVSWYQQTPGQGLQFLFEYFSETQRNKGNFPGRFSGRQFSNSRSEMNVSTLELGDSALYLCASGAMKPGQGAYEQYFGPGTRLTVT.

This chain connects TRBV5-1 to TRBJ1-2; D possibly corresponds to TRBD1 (6 bases). V was shortened by 2 bases and J by 8 bases, with 16 bases between the two germline ends. The CDR3 has 14 amino acids. Germline values: CDR1 SGHRS, CDR2 YFSETQ. CDR3 region: CASSFPAGGGGYTF. For the CDR3, the DNA is TGCGCCAGCAGCTTTCCCGCCGGGGGGGGCGGCTACACCTTC.

The chain recombines TRBV28 with TRBJ2-3; TRBD1 agrees at 8 bases. CDR1 and CDR2 from the germline V gene are MDHEN and SYDVKM. CDR3 length: 12 residues. The trim removed 5 bases at V and 14 bases at J, leaving 9 bases unmatched. CDR3 coding DNA: TGTGCCAGCAGTGTAGACAGGGGAGGTCCGTATTTT. Its translation: CASSVDRGGPYF.

This clone was seen a handful of times. The chain recombines TRBV7-8 with TRBJ1-5; a weak D match, TRBD1 (6 bases). The ends were cut back, 5 bases at V and 3 bases at J, with 20 bases in the middle. This CDR3 has 17 amino acids. Germline CDR1 is SGHVS and CDR2 is FQNEAQ. This chain's CDR3 is CASSISGQPRVNQPQHF. In DNA, the CDR3 is TGTGCCAGCAGCATCAGCGGACAGCCTAGAGTCAATCAGCCCCAGCATTTT.

V is TRBV5-6 and J is TRBJ2-7, with 7 bases identical to TRBD1. Germline V gene data show CDR1 as SGHDT and CDR2 as YYEEEE. This CDR3 has 15 residues. V lost 5 bases and J lost 0; bases outside the gene matches: 8. CDR3 sequence: CASSSATGASYEQYF. The CDR3 bases are TGTGCCAGCAGTTCGGCTACAGGGGCCTCCTACGAGCAGTACTTC. The whole variable domain, filled in from reference TRBV5-6 and TRBJ2-7, reads DAGVTQSPTHLIKTRGQQVTLRCSPKSGHDTVSWYQQALGQGPQFIFQYYEEEERQRGNFPDRFSGHQFPNYSSELNVNALLLGDSALYLCASSSATGASYEQYFGPGTRLTVT.

V gene TRBV7-9 combines with J gene TRBJ1-1; D might be TRBD1 (5 bases). Looked up from germline, CDR1 is SEHNR and CDR2 is FQNEAQ (reference sequence). Trimming shortened V by 1 base and J by 10 bases, and 13 bases separated the two germline ends. This CDR3 has 13 residues. CDR3 region: CASSLVSGHGAFF. In DNA, the CDR3 is TGTGCCAGCAGCTTAGTTTCAGGGCACGGAGCTTTCTTT.

This clone was seen only once. This chain connects TRBV12-3 or TRBV12-4 to TRBJ2-7; weak D call: TRBD2 (6 bases). The CDR3 has 13 amino acids. V gave up 5 bases and J gave up 3 bases, with 11 bases separating them. CDR3 DNA sequence: TGTGCCAGCAGTACGACTAGTTACTACGAGCAGTACTTC. Protein: CASSTTSYYEQYF.

The chain employs TRBV19 and TRBJ2-1; no firm D call. There are 16 residues in the CDR3. V was trimmed by 3 bases and J by 0 bases, leaving 12 bases between them. CDR1 and CDR2 (germline): LNHDA, SQIVND (reference sequence). The CDR3 here is CASSIKAESSYNEQFF. In DNA, the CDR3 is TGTGCCAGTAGTATCAAGGCGGAGAGCTCCTACAATGAGCAGTTCTTC. The full variable domain, its missing parts supplied by reference TRBV19 and TRBJ2-1, is DGGITQSPKYLFRKEGQNVTLSCEQNLNHDAMYWYRQDPGQGLRLIYYSQIVNDFQKGDIAEGYSVSREKKESFPLTVTSAQKNPTAFYLCASSIKAESSYNEQFFGPGTRLTVL.

The table lists this clone with a count of one. The chain links TRBV2 to TRBJ1-2; D is perhaps TRBD1 (5 bases). Germline V gene lookup returns CDR1 SNHLY and CDR2 FYNNEI. The CDR3 covers 16 residues. Trimming took 2 bases from V and 0 from J, leaving 13 bases between them. The CDR3 region is CASSEHRQLTNYGYTF. The CDR3 nucleotides are TGTGCCAGCAGTGAACATCGACAGCTTACTAACTATGGCTACACCTTC. The whole variable domain, filled in from reference TRBV2 and TRBJ1-2, reads EPEVTQTPSHQVTQMGQEVILRCVPISNHLYFYWYRQILGQKVEFLVSFYNNEISEKSEIFDDQFSVERPDGSNFTLKIRSTKLEDSAMYFCASSEHRQLTNYGYTFGSGTRLTVV.

The chain combines TRBV7-6 with TRBJ2-7; 12 bases align to TRBD1. Germline trimming cut 3 bases from V and 6 bases from J; bases unmatched to any gene: 9. This CDR3 is 16 amino acids long. Looked up from germline, CDR1 is SGHVS and CDR2 is FNYEAQ. The CDR3 bases are TGTGCCAGCAGCTTCCAGGGGGGACAGGGGGCCTCCGAGCAGTACTTC. Protein: CASSFQGGQGASEQYF.

As concerns this clone: Other nucleotide sequences in the sample specify the same CDR3. The chain joins TRBV19 to TRBJ1-5; a possible D gene is TRBD1 (5 bases). The CDR3 is 14 residues long. With 3 bases removed from V and 5 bases from J, the gap between germline ends came to 11 bases. CDR1 and CDR2 (germline): LNHDA, SQIVND (reference sequence). CDR3 sequence: CASSMGRRDQPQHF. DNA for the CDR3: TGTGCCAGTAGTATGGGGCGCCGGGATCAGCCCCAGCATTTT.

The chain has TRBV5-1 and TRBJ2-7; D gene unclear. V was cut by 0 bases and J by 7 bases, with 8 bases left in between. The CDR3 spans 12 residues. Germline loops: CDR1 SGHRS, CDR2 YFSETQ. In DNA, the CDR3 is TGCGCCAGCAGCTTGGATCAGGTGGAGCAGTACTTC. It encodes CASSLDQVEQYF.

The V and J genes are TRBV30 and TRBJ1-1; D is undetermined. This CDR3 comprises 13 residues. The germline V gene encodes CDR1 GTSNPN and CDR2 SVGIG (reference sequence). Trimming shortened V by 5 bases and J by 10 bases, and 20 bases separated the two germline ends. Here the CDR3 DNA reads TGTGCCTGGTCCGCCCGGTTCGGGGTCGGAGCTTTCTTT. This translates into CAWSARFGVGAFF.

The chain carries TRBV19 and TRBJ2-1, with 7 bases that match TRBD1. CDR1 is LNHDA and CDR2 is SQIVND in the germline V gene (reference sequence). V was pared by 6 bases and J by 8 bases, with 19 bases of the junction left unmatched. This CDR3 spans 17 amino acids. The CDR3 nucleotides are TGTGCCAGTAGCGACAGGGACATTTTTTTTGGGACAGATGAGCAGTTCTTC. Translated, it gives CASSDRDIFFGTDEQFF.